The 32 T cell receptor beta chains reported below all come from one sample, sequenced in a study of beta chain features in type 1 diabetes. As every portion of the isolated RNA was reverse transcribed, the sequencing read expressed TCRB transcripts. Only in-frame clones appear in the TCRdb table, and some are missing; sequencing was by immunoSEQ multiplex PCR. The sample contains about 470,000 clones, about 30% of which appear only once. The sample consisted of naive CD4+ T cells from blood. These receptors all stem from a man younger than 30 in good health.

Only one count was recorded for this clone. This chain joins TRBV7-9 and TRBJ1-4; D is ambiguous. This CDR3 comprises 15 residues. The V and J ends lost 5 bases and 0 bases respectively, with 10 bases between them. Germline V lookup: CDR1 SEHNR, CDR2 FQNEAQ (reference sequence). CDR3 sequence: CASSPRRATNEKLFF. The CDR3 nucleotides are TGTGCCAGCAGCCCCCGCCGGGCAACTAATGAAAAACTGTTTTTT.

This clone was seen a few times. The chain employs TRBV10-3 and TRBJ2-1; 10 bases map to TRBD2. Germline CDR1 reads ENHRY; CDR2 reads SYGVKD. Unmatched junction bases numbered 5, after V lost 0 bases and J lost 9 bases. The CDR3 contains 15 residues. The CDR3 loop is CAISESLAGVGEQFF. CDR3 DNA: TGTGCCATCAGTGAGTCCCTAGCGGGAGTTGGTGAGCAGTTCTTC.

The rearrangement joins TRBV19 to TRBJ1-1; 9 positions match TRBD1. The junction had 12 bases not matched to a gene; V was cut back by 4 bases and J by 6 bases. This CDR3 has 16 residues. CDR1 LNHDA and CDR2 SQIVND come from the germline V gene (reference sequence). As DNA, the CDR3 is TGTGCCAGTAGTACGGTGCCGGGACAGGGAAACGCTGAAGCTTTCTTT. It translates to CASSTVPGQGNAEAFF.

This chain links TRBV18 with TRBJ2-7; a weak D match, TRBD2 (5 bases). The CDR3 totals 15 residues. Trimming removed 1 base at V and 2 bases at J, with 12 bases between. Per the germline V gene, CDR1 is KGHSH and CDR2 is LQKENI. Written as DNA, the CDR3 is TGTGCCAGCTCACCACTTAGAAGCGGCGCCTACGAGCAGTACTTC. As protein: CASSPLRSGAYEQYF.

The chain has TRBV25-1 and TRBJ2-1; D unresolved. Germline V gene lookup returns CDR1 MGHDK and CDR2 SYGVNS. V was trimmed by 5 bases and J by 3 bases, leaving 11 bases between them. The CDR3 runs to 14 residues. CDR3 bases: TGTGCCAGCAGTCGGGTGGGGATCTACAATGAGCAGTTCTTC. Translated: CASSRVGIYNEQFF.

The chain carries TRBV10-3 and TRBJ2-5, with a possible D match to TRBD2 (6 bases). V shed 2 bases and J shed 3 bases, with 10 bases lying between them. This CDR3 is 14 amino acids long. The germline V gene encodes CDR1 ENHRY and CDR2 SYGVKD. CDR3: CAISEVLAKETQYF. The DNA for the CDR3 is TGTGCCATCAGTGAGGTTCTAGCGAAAGAGACCCAGTACTTC.

The V and J genes are TRBV30 and TRBJ1-5; D gene ambiguous. V lost 0 bases and J 0 bases, leaving 9 bases between the germline ends. CDR3 length: 15 residues. Germline values: CDR1 GTSNPN, CDR2 SVGIG (reference sequence). The CDR3 DNA sequence: TGTGCCTGGAGTGTAGGGCAGTATAGCAATCAGCCCCAGCATTTT. Its protein product is CAWSVGQYSNQPQHF.

This clone is a singleton in its sample. J is TRBJ1-2 and V is TRBV6-1; 9 positions agree with TRBD1. V lost 4 bases to trimming and J lost 14 bases; unmatched junction nucleotides: 5. Germline V lookup: CDR1 MNHNS, CDR2 SASEGT. The length of the CDR3 is 11 residues. CDR3 in amino acids: CASSARTGATF. The CDR3 nucleotides are TGTGCCAGCAGTGCCCGGACAGGGGCAACCTTC.

The gene calls are TRBV30 and TRBJ2-1; TRBD2 matches at 7 bases. The V gene's germline CDR1 is GTSNPN and CDR2 SVGIG (reference sequence). The length of the CDR3 is 13 residues. The V segment lost 5 bases and the J segment 10 bases; nucleotides outside the gene matches: 11. In nucleotides, the CDR3 is TGTGCCTGGGGACTAGTCGGGGGGACGGAGCAGTTCTTC. It encodes CAWGLVGGTEQFF.

The V call is TRBV7-9, the J call TRBJ2-1, with 8 positions matching TRBD2. There are 19 residues in the CDR3. Per the germline V gene, CDR1 is SEHNR and CDR2 is FQNEAQ (reference sequence). V shed 3 bases, J shed 4 bases, and the junction held 17 bases outside the gene matches. The CDR3 DNA follows: TGTGCCAGCAGCTTTGCAAGGACTAGCACTAAATACTATTACAATGAGCAGTTCTTC. Encoded protein: CASSFARTSTKYYYNEQFF.

A few counts support this clone. The genes are TRBV4-1 and TRBJ2-1, with D unresolved. This CDR3 comprises 16 residues. V lost 0 bases and J lost 1, with 10 bases in between. Germline V gene sequence: CDR1 MGHRA, CDR2 YSYEKL. This CDR3 is CASSQENGYSYNEQFF. For the CDR3, the DNA is TGCGCCAGCAGCCAAGAGAACGGGTATTCCTACAATGAGCAGTTCTTC.

The chain links TRBV25-1 to TRBJ2-7; D may be TRBD1 or TRBD2 (5 bases each). The CDR3 loop spans 11 amino acids. The V gene lost 8 bases and the J gene lost 5 bases, with 10 bases spanning the gap. Germline V gene data show CDR1 as MGHDK and CDR2 as SYGVNS. Here the CDR3 reads CASQWGNEQYF. CDR3 DNA sequence: TGTGCCAGCCAATGGGGGAACGAGCAGTACTTC.

The table lists this clone with a few counts. V and J are TRBV5-1 and TRBJ2-2; 8 bases fit TRBD1. The V segment lost 2 bases and the J segment 1 base; nucleotides outside the gene matches: 1. Germline CDR1 and CDR2: SGHRS and YFSETQ. The length of the CDR3 is 15 residues. DNA for the CDR3: TGCGCCAGCAGCTTTGGGACAGGGAACACCGGGGAGCTGTTTTTT. This sequence encodes CASSFGTGNTGELFF.

This clone has just a few counts. The chain recombines TRBV6-5 with TRBJ2-1; D may be TRBD1 (5 bases). CDR3 length: 15 residues. Germline V gives CDR1 MNHEY, CDR2 SVGAGI. Trimming pared 7 bases from V and 5 bases from J, leaving 18 bases between. The CDR3 DNA reads as TGTGCCAGCACCCCCGTCGGGCCAGGGAACAATGAGCAGTTCTTC. This sequence encodes CASTPVGPGNNEQFF.

The chain uses TRBV10-3 and TRBJ2-1; 7 bases are shared with TRBD1. Per the germline V gene, CDR1 is ENHRY and CDR2 is SYGVKD. CDR3 length equals 14 residues. The ends lost 8 bases at V and 5 bases at J; junction bases unmatched: 9. The CDR3 spells CAILRDRRDNEQFF. CDR3 sequence (DNA): TGTGCCATCCTCCGGGACAGACGGGACAATGAGCAGTTCTTC.

This clone was observed a few times. The chain has TRBV11-2 and TRBJ2-1; D may be TRBD2 (5 bases). The V and J ends lost 5 bases and 2 bases respectively, with 10 bases between them. Germline loops: CDR1 SGHAT, CDR2 FQNNGV. This CDR3 comprises 14 residues. In nucleotides, the CDR3 is TGTGCCAGCAGCATTACCGGGACCTACAATGAGCAGTTCTTC. It yields the protein CASSITGTYNEQFF.

The chain recombines TRBV29-1 with TRBJ2-5, with 8 positions matching TRBD1. The length of the CDR3 is 14 residues. Germline V CDR1 and CDR2: SQVTM, ANQGSEA. V lost 6 bases to trimming and J lost 3 bases; unmatched junction nucleotides: 9. The chain's CDR3 is CSVISTGGEETQYF. The CDR3 DNA follows: TGCAGCGTGATCTCCACAGGGGGTGAAGAGACCCAGTACTTC.

The J gene is TRBJ2-3, the V gene TRBV4-1, with D unclear. Trimming removed 0 bases at V and 2 bases at J, with 18 bases between. From germline, CDR1 is MGHRA and CDR2 YSYEKL. The CDR3 is made up of 18 amino acids. The CDR3 loop is CASSQDSLRGTNTDTQYF. The CDR3 region has the DNA TGCGCCAGCAGCCAAGATAGTTTGCGCGGAACCAACACAGATACGCAGTATTTT.

The rearrangement uses TRBV29-1 and TRBJ2-5; TRBD2 is a possible D gene (5 bases). V lost 4 bases and J 0 bases, leaving 12 bases between the germline ends. The CDR3 loop spans 14 amino acids. CDR1 SQVTM and CDR2 ANQGSEA come from the germline V gene. CDR3 sequence: CSVVRRNYQETQYF. The CDR3 region has the DNA TGCAGCGTTGTCCGGAGGAATTACCAAGAGACCCAGTACTTC.

The V and J genes are TRBV30 and TRBJ2-7, with 8 bases identical to TRBD2. The junction had 4 bases not matched to a gene; V was cut back by 0 bases and J by 3 bases. This CDR3 spans 14 amino acids. Germline CDR1 is GTSNPN and CDR2 is SVGIG (reference sequence). CDR3 coding DNA: TGTGCCTGGAGTGTAACTAGCGGTTACTACGAGCAGTACTTC. Encoded protein: CAWSVTSGYYEQYF.

The J gene is TRBJ2-1, the V gene TRBV19, with no clear D. The CDR3 has 13 amino acids. V was cut by 3 bases and J by 5 bases, with 8 bases left in between. Germline V gene lookup returns CDR1 LNHDA and CDR2 SQIVND (reference sequence). Here the CDR3 DNA reads TGTGCCAGTAGTATTATGGCGGACAATGAGCAGTTCTTC. This translates into CASSIMADNEQFF. The whole variable domain, remainder taken from reference TRBV19 and TRBJ2-1, is DGGITQSPKYLFRKEGQNVTLSCEQNLNHDAMYWYRQDPGQGLRLIYYSQIVNDFQKGDIAEGYSVSREKKESFPLTVTSAQKNPTAFYLCASSIMADNEQFFGPGTRLTVL.

The table lists this clone with a few counts. The genes are TRBV7-2 and TRBJ2-3; 7 positions match TRBD1. The V and J ends lost 7 bases and 0 bases, in that order; junction bases with no gene match: 4. This CDR3 is 14 amino acids long. CDR1 is SGHTA, CDR2 FQGNSA, per germline. The CDR3 nucleotides are TGTGCCAGCAACCAGGGGGAGAGCACAGATACGCAGTATTTT. It is translated as CASNQGESTDTQYF.

This chain uses TRBV5-1 with TRBJ1-1, with D maybe TRBD1 (6 bases). CDR1 and CDR2 from the germline V gene are SGHRS and YFSETQ. Trimming removed 0 bases from V and 1 base from J, with 7 bases in between. The CDR3 length is 14 residues. The CDR3 sequence is CASSLAGQNTEAFF. In DNA form, the CDR3 reads TGCGCCAGCAGCTTGGCGGGACAGAACACTGAAGCTTTCTTT.

DNA of the CDR3: TGTGCCAGCAGAGCGCATGGGTCTGGGGCCAACGTCCTGACTTTC. Translation: CASRAHGSGANVLTF. The chain combines TRBV28 with TRBJ2-6; D is uncertain. CDR3 length: 15 residues. In germline, CDR1 is MDHEN, CDR2 SYDVKM. V dropped 6 bases and J dropped 1 base, with 10 bases sitting between them.

The chain carries TRBV15 and TRBJ2-7, with unresolved D. There are 14 residues in the CDR3. CDR1 and CDR2 (germline): LNHNV, YYDKDF (reference sequence). Trimming pared 0 bases from V and 3 bases from J, leaving 9 bases between. Written as DNA, the CDR3 is TGTGCCACCAGCAGAGATTCCACAGACTACGAGCAGTACTTC. Amino acid sequence: CATSRDSTDYEQYF.

This clone showed up just a few times. The rearrangement joins TRBV7-2 to TRBJ2-7, with D uncertain. There are 15 residues in the CDR3. V shed 5 bases and J shed 3 bases, with 17 bases lying between them. Germline V lookup: CDR1 SGHTA, CDR2 FQGNSA. The CDR3 is CASSGDRSWVYEQYF. The CDR3 region has the DNA TGTGCCAGCAGCGGCGATCGGAGCTGGGTCTACGAGCAGTACTTC.

This chain links TRBV19 with TRBJ2-2; TRBD2 matches at 10 bases. Looked up from germline, CDR1 is LNHDA and CDR2 is SQIVND (reference sequence). Unmatched junction bases numbered 7, after V lost 5 bases and J lost 7 bases. This CDR3 contains 15 residues. The CDR3 is CASSPYGLADGELFF. DNA for the CDR3: TGTGCCAGTAGTCCCTATGGACTAGCGGACGGGGAGCTGTTTTTT.

This rearrangement joins TRBV7-9 to TRBJ2-7; 8 bases fit TRBD2. Germline trimming cut 6 bases from V and 1 base from J; bases unmatched to any gene: 5. This CDR3 comprises 14 residues. Looked up from germline, CDR1 is SEHNR and CDR2 is FQNEAQ (reference sequence). The CDR3 DNA sequence: TGTGCCAGCAGACGAGCGGGAGATTCCTACGAGCAGTACTTC. Translating gives CASRRAGDSYEQYF.

The gene calls are TRBV4-3 and TRBJ2-3; D not certain. V lost 0 bases to trimming and J lost 2 bases, with 9 bases between them. The CDR3 spans 15 residues. CDR1 and CDR2 from the germline V gene are LGHNA and YSLEER. The CDR3 DNA reads TGCGCCAGCAGCCAAGATTCCAGGCCCACAGATACGCAGTATTTT. It codes for CASSQDSRPTDTQYF.

The chain couples TRBV7-9 to TRBJ2-5; D gene unclear. Germline-derived CDR1 and CDR2 are SEHNR and FQNEAQ (reference sequence). Trimming removed 3 bases at V and 3 bases at J, with 5 bases between. The CDR3 runs to 12 residues. CDR3 protein: CASSFAEETQYF. In DNA, the CDR3 is TGTGCCAGCAGCTTTGCGGAAGAGACCCAGTACTTC.

The V gene is TRBV7-9, the J gene TRBJ1-4; D perhaps matches TRBD1 (5 bases). Germline values: CDR1 SEHNR, CDR2 FQNEAQ (reference sequence). The CDR3 length is 14 residues. V lost 0 bases and J lost 11, with 13 bases in between. The CDR3 is CASSLAGQERKLFF. The CDR3 DNA reads as TGTGCCAGCAGCTTAGCGGGGCAGGAAAGGAAACTGTTTTTT.

As concerns this clone: Distinct nucleotide sequences in the sample also encode this CDR3. This chain links TRBV9 with TRBJ2-3; D ambiguous. The V end lost 0 bases, the J end lost 0 bases, and 8 bases lay between the germline ends. This CDR3 has 15 amino acids. Germline CDR1 reads SGDLS; CDR2 reads YYNGEE. CDR3 loop: CASSVAGSSTDTQYF. In DNA, the CDR3 is TGTGCCAGCAGCGTAGCTGGATCTAGCACAGATACGCAGTATTTT.